This TCR beta chain was recovered during a study of graft-versus-host responses after intestinal transplantation. This CDR3 has 15 amino acids. Germline CDR1 and CDR2: LNHDA and SQIVND (reference sequence). V dropped 2 bases and J dropped 5 bases, with 12 bases sitting between them. Sequencing was performed with immunoSEQ multiplex PCR; in TCRdb, only in-frame clones are kept and a portion is missing. The sample lists 13,000 to 15,000 clones, around 40% occurring once. Both CD3+CD4+ and CD3+CD8+ responders that were proliferating and CFSE-low underwent sorting after the reaction. The sample consisted of alloreactive CD4+ T cells from a mixed lymphocyte reaction culture, taken before intestinal transplant. Noted subset: CFSE-low proliferating T cells sorted from roughly 6-day pre-transplant mixed lymphocyte reaction (GvH or HvG direction). V usage is TRBV19 and J usage is TRBJ1-4; D is perhaps TRBD1 (5 bases). The receptor comes from a human patient who received an intestinal transplant. The CDR3 DNA follows: TGTGCCAGTAGTATACAGGGTGGGTTCAATGAAAAACTGTTTTTT. This encodes CASSIQGGFNEKLFF.